This paragraph covers one T cell receptor (beta chain) sequence. Antigen: not known. V was clipped by 1 base and J by 6 bases; unmatched bases: 6. The length of the CDR3 is 16 residues. CDR1 is SEHNR and CDR2 is FQNEAQ in the germline V gene (reference sequence). Between about 2014 and 2018, patients underwent resection in Japan or China. The sample originates from a study of immune evolution from preneoplasia to lung adenocarcinoma. The repertoire was sequenced with immunoSEQ multiplex PCR; TCRdb's copy has only in-frame clones and lacks some. This sample carries 2,500 to 3,500 clones, roughly four fifths of them seen once, and the ten largest clones take 7.5% to 8.5%. Study-level results: Top clone frequencies peaked in normal lung, apparently declining through invasive adenocarcinoma.

The chain uses TRBV7-9 and TRBJ2-1; TRBD2 matches at 10 bases. Specimen: FFPE adjacent normal lung tissue. This TCR was sampled from a person in their 70s with lung adenocarcinoma. The CDR3 DNA follows: TGTGCCAGCAGCTTAGGCCTAGCGGGAGATCTCAATGAGCAGTTCTTC. This gives the protein CASSLGLAGDLNEQFF.